These T cell receptor beta chains were read from a single sample in a study of T cell changes during pregnancy in multiple sclerosis. Measured with immunoSEQ multiplex PCR; TCRdb has only the in-frame clones, and not every one. The sample shows about 32,000 clones, more than 85% of them seen only once. The sample in question was CD4+ T cells from peripheral blood mononuclear cells, obtained in the second trimester of pregnancy. These receptors came from a female donor with multiple sclerosis, enrolled in a pregnancy study. Both conserved end residues are part of each CDR3. A D gene is named only where the DNA matches it firmly. Clone sizes are given selectively: once, few, many, or a class where the clone is expanded.

d_call	v_call	clone_size	j_call	cdr3_aa	cdr3_nt
TRBD2	TRBV7-2	.	TRBJ2-7	CASSSASGLAGENYEQYF	TGTGCCAGCAGCTCCGCCTCGGGACTAGCGGGAGAAAATTACGAGCAGTACTTC
TRBD1	TRBV7-9	.	TRBJ2-7	CASSLDRGRSEQYF	TGTGCCAGCAGCTTAGACAGGGGTCGCTCCGAGCAGTACTTC
.	TRBV11-2	once	TRBJ2-3	CASEKISGSTDTQYF	TGTGCCAGCGAGAAAATTAGCGGAAGCACAGATACGCAGTATTTT
TRBD2	TRBV6-1	.	TRBJ2-1	CASSPLAGGGDEQFF	TGTGCCAGCAGTCCCCTAGCGGGAGGGGGCGATGAGCAGTTCTTC
.	TRBV6-1	.	TRBJ1-5	CASSGQGAEPQHF	TGTGCCAGCAGTGGCCAGGGCGCAGAGCCCCAGCATTTT
TRBD1	TRBV15	few	TRBJ2-5	CATSRDRGGETQYF	TGTGCCACCAGCAGGGACAGGGGGGGGGAGACCCAGTACTTC
.	TRBV9	.	TRBJ2-7	CASSVGSAAYEQYF	TGTGCCAGCAGCGTAGGATCAGCGGCCTACGAGCAGTACTTC
.	TRBV10-3	once	TRBJ2-7	CAISESMLGAGHYEQYF	TGTGCCATCAGTGAGTCGATGCTTGGCGCGGGGCACTACGAGCAGTACTTC
.	TRBV5-4	.	TRBJ2-7	CASSGGLGRLEQYF	TGTGCCAGCAGCGGGGGACTGGGGCGCCTCGAGCAGTACTTC
TRBD1	TRBV7-2	.	TRBJ2-2	CASSVGQTTGELFF	TGTGCCAGCAGTGTGGGACAGACCACCGGGGAGCTGTTTTTT
TRBD2	TRBV13	.	TRBJ2-7	CASSLNPSGSPPYEQYF	TGTGCCAGCAGCCTAAATCCTAGCGGGAGCCCGCCCTACGAGCAGTACTTC
.	TRBV19	.	TRBJ1-1	CASSISQGTEAFF	TGTGCCAGTAGTATATCCCAGGGCACTGAAGCTTTCTTT
.	TRBV30	.	TRBJ1-1	CAWSGRPNTEAFF	TGTGCCTGGAGTGGGCGGCCGAACACTGAAGCTTTCTTT
.	TRBV7-9	once	TRBJ1-4	CASSFLDNEKLFF	TGTGCCAGCAGCTTTCTAGATAATGAAAAACTGTTTTTT
.	TRBV19	.	TRBJ1-2	CASIPVPGQGRRGYTF	TGTGCCAGTATCCCCGTCCCGGGGCAGGGGCGCCGTGGCTACACCTTC
TRBD2	TRBV7-2	.	TRBJ2-1	CASSLDGGNYNEQFF	TGTGCCAGCAGCTTAGACGGGGGGAATTATAATGAGCAGTTCTTC
TRBD1	TRBV7-2	.	TRBJ1-5	CASSLFGTGINQPQHF	TGTGCCAGCAGCTTATTCGGGACAGGGATTAATCAGCCCCAGCATTTT
TRBD2	TRBV27	.	TRBJ2-7	CASSFRGLAGVEQYF	TGTGCCAGCAGTTTTCGAGGACTAGCGGGAGTCGAGCAGTACTTC
.	TRBV6-5	.	TRBJ2-7	CASSTGVHEQYF	TGTGCCAGCTCGACGGGGGTACACGAGCAGTACTTC
TRBD1	TRBV6-5	.	TRBJ1-2	CASRRTGDGYTF	TGTGCCAGCAGGAGGACAGGGGATGGCTACACCTTC
TRBD1	TRBV2	.	TRBJ1-5	CASRTGGNQPQHF	TGTGCCAGCAGGACAGGGGGCAATCAGCCCCAGCATTTT
TRBD2	TRBV10-3	.	TRBJ2-7	CAISDPGQGWLAGSAYEQYF	TGTGCCATCAGTGACCCAGGCCAGGGGTGGCTAGCGGGTTCCGCCTACGAGCAGTACTTC
TRBD2	TRBV30	.	TRBJ2-1	CAWSIAGAGYNEQFF	TGTGCCTGGAGTATAGCGGGAGCGGGTTACAATGAGCAGTTCTTC
TRBD1	TRBV7-9	.	TRBJ1-2	CASSSTGQAPWGYTF	TGTGCCAGCAGCTCAACGGGACAGGCTCCCTGGGGCTACACCTTC
TRBD2	TRBV30	.	TRBJ2-7	CAWSVGTSGRRFPYEQYF	TGTGCCTGGAGTGTGGGGACTAGCGGGAGGAGGTTCCCCTACGAGCAGTACTTC
.	TRBV28	.	TRBJ1-2	CASKAGTNNYGYTF	TGTGCCAGCAAGGCAGGGACTAATAACTATGGCTACACCTTC
.	TRBV29-1	.	TRBJ1-2	CSVDGGFYGYTF	TGCAGCGTTGATGGCGGATTTTATGGCTACACCTTC
TRBD2	TRBV19	.	TRBJ2-5	CASSTGLASGETQYF	TGTGCCAGTAGTACCGGACTAGCGTCGGGAGAGACCCAGTACTTC
.	TRBV18	.	TRBJ2-2	CASSPPETSGELFF	TGTGCCAGCTCACCACCGGAGACGTCCGGGGAGCTGTTTTTT
TRBD1	TRBV11-2	once	TRBJ2-1	CASSYGTAYNEQFF	TGTGCCAGCAGCTACGGGACAGCCTACAATGAGCAGTTCTTC
.	TRBV13	.	TRBJ2-5	CASSLGYRRLQETQYF	TGTGCCAGCAGCCTAGGTTACCGGCGGTTACAAGAGACCCAGTACTTC
TRBD1	TRBV2	.	TRBJ1-4	CASSPTGGVRANEKLFF	TGTGCCAGCAGTCCAACAGGGGGCGTTAGAGCTAATGAAAAACTGTTTTTT
.	TRBV5-1	.	TRBJ1-2	CASSPDSLYGYTF	TGCGCCAGCAGCCCGGACAGCCTCTATGGCTACACCTTC
.	TRBV4-1	.	TRBJ1-4	CASSQEGLSNEKLFF	TGCGCCAGCAGCCAAGAGGGACTGTCTAATGAAAAACTGTTTTTT
TRBD1	TRBV28	.	TRBJ1-5	CASGTGGAFYQPQHF	TGTGCCAGCGGTACAGGGGGCGCATTCTATCAGCCCCAGCATTTT
.	TRBV5-4	.	TRBJ2-3	CASSPPRTDTQYF	TGTGCCAGCAGCCCCCCCAGGACAGATACGCAGTATTTT
.	TRBV5-1	.	TRBJ2-3	CASSLQGWGDTQYF	TGCGCCAGCAGCCTTCAGGGGTGGGGAGATACGCAGTATTTT
TRBD1	TRBV5-1	.	TRBJ2-3	CASSSGTGNPDTQYF	TGCGCCAGCAGCTCCGGGACAGGGAACCCAGATACGCAGTATTTT
TRBD1	TRBV19	.	TRBJ2-5	CASSPAGTGAETQYF	TGTGCCAGTAGCCCCGCCGGGACAGGGGCGGAGACCCAGTACTTC
TRBD2	TRBV29-1	.	TRBJ2-7	CSGGGGGFGEQYF	TGCAGCGGGGGTGGGGGGGGTTTTGGCGAGCAGTACTTC
.	TRBV29-1	.	TRBJ1-2	CSAQEGVSGYTF	TGCAGCGCCCAAGAAGGGGTGTCGGGCTACACCTTC
.	TRBV6-1	.	TRBJ1-2	CASSQNTQNYGYTF	TGTGCCAGCAGCCAAAACACGCAAAACTATGGCTACACCTTC
TRBD2	TRBV18	.	TRBJ2-7	CASALADSYEQYF	TGTGCCAGCGCCCTAGCGGACTCCTACGAGCAGTACTTC
TRBD2	TRBV5-1	.	TRBJ2-7	CASRPGLAYEQYF	TGCGCCAGCAGACCGGGACTAGCCTACGAGCAGTACTTC
.	TRBV28	.	TRBJ1-2	CASTSSHYGYTF	TGTGCCAGCACCTCCTCCCACTATGGCTACACCTTC
.	TRBV5-1	.	TRBJ2-3	CASSLRGLGTDTQYF	TGCGCCAGCAGCTTAAGGGGCCTGGGCACAGATACGCAGTATTTT
TRBD1	TRBV19	.	TRBJ1-2	CASNVPGGGYTF	TGTGCCAGTAATGTGCCAGGGGGTGGCTACACCTTC
TRBD2	TRBV7-2	.	TRBJ2-2	CASNGGRDTGELFF	TGTGCCAGCAATGGGGGGAGGGACACCGGGGAGCTGTTTTTT
TRBD2	TRBV5-1	.	TRBJ2-7	CASRSGLAASYEQYF	TGCGCCAGCAGGTCGGGACTAGCGGCCTCCTACGAGCAGTACTTC
TRBD2	TRBV7-8	.	TRBJ2-2	CASSLREGRTGELFF	TGTGCCAGCAGCTTAAGGGAGGGGCGGACCGGGGAGCTGTTTTTT
.	TRBV7-9	.	TRBJ1-2	CASSQGNNYGYTF	TGTGCCAGCAGCCAGGGGAATAACTATGGCTACACCTTC
.	TRBV18	.	TRBJ2-1	CASSPRSGNNEQFF	TGTGCCAGCTCACCCCGCTCAGGGAACAATGAGCAGTTCTTC
.	TRBV10-3	.	TRBJ2-3	CAISESQAGTDTQYF	TGTGCCATCAGTGAGTCACAGGCAGGCACAGATACGCAGTATTTT
.	TRBV20-1	few	TRBJ1-1	CSARQNTEAFF	TGCAGTGCTAGACAGAACACTGAAGCTTTCTTT
.	TRBV9	.	TRBJ1-1	CASSVDSNTEAFF	TGTGCCAGCAGCGTAGACAGCAACACTGAAGCTTTCTTT